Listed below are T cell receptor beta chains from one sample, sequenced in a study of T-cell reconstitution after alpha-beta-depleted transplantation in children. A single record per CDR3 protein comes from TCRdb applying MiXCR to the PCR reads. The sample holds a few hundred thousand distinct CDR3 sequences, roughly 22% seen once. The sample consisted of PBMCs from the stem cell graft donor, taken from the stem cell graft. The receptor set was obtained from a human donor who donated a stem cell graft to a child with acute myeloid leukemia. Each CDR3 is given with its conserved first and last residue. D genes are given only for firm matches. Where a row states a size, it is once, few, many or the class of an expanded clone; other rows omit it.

CASSGGQSYNEQFF,TGTGCCAGCAGTGGGGGACAGTCCTACAATGAGCAGTTCTTC,few,TRBJ2-1,TRBD1,TRBV9
CSVPVSPVDEQFF,TGCAGTGTTCCGGTGTCGCCTGTGGATGAGCAGTTCTTC,many,TRBJ2-1,NA,TRBV20-1
CASILQGASYEQYF,TGTGCCAGCATCTTACAGGGGGCCTCCTACGAGCAGTACTTC,few,TRBJ2-7,TRBD1,TRBV2
CASSLSGTTMYNEQFF,TGTGCCAGCAGCCTTTCCGGGACTACCATGTACAATGAGCAGTTCTTC,NA,TRBJ2-1,TRBD2,TRBV12-3/TRBV12-4
CASSLDRGRGQETQYF,TGTGCCAGCAGCTTAGATCGCGGGAGGGGCCAAGAGACCCAGTACTTC,many,TRBJ2-5,TRBD2,TRBV7-8
CASSLDQEVPPSSYNEQFF,TGTGCCAGCAGTTTAGATCAGGAAGTACCGCCGAGCTCCTACAATGAGCAGTTCTTC,NA,TRBJ2-1,NA,TRBV12-3/TRBV12-4
CAWSGSQETQYF,TGTGCCTGGAGTGGCAGTCAAGAGACCCAGTACTTC,few,TRBJ2-5,NA,TRBV30
CASSPERGASYEQYF,TGTGCCAGCAGTCCAGAGAGGGGGGCCTCCTACGAGCAGTACTTC,few,TRBJ2-7,NA,TRBV27
CASSQAVGRSNEQFF,TGTGCCAGCAGCCAAGCGGTTGGGAGATCCAATGAGCAGTTCTTC,many,TRBJ2-1,NA,TRBV7-3
CASSSPQGIGANVLTF,TGCGCCAGCAGCTCCCCCCAGGGGATAGGGGCCAACGTCCTGACTTTC,NA,TRBJ2-6,NA,TRBV5-1
CASRRSGPDSYEQYF,TGTGCCAGCAGGCGCTCGGGACCCGACTCCTACGAGCAGTACTTC,NA,TRBJ2-7,NA,TRBV12-3/TRBV12-4
CASSLVGGLPNEKLFF,TGTGCCAGCAGTTTAGTTGGGGGACTTCCTAATGAAAAACTGTTTTTT,few,TRBJ1-4,NA,TRBV12-3/TRBV12-4
CASSPSENTGELFF,TGTGCCAGCTCACCATCGGAAAACACCGGGGAGCTGTTTTTT,many,TRBJ2-2,NA,TRBV18
CASSQWIGNEQFF,TGCGCCAGCAGCCAATGGATCGGGAACGAGCAGTTCTTC,NA,TRBJ2-1,NA,TRBV4-1